The 20 T cell receptor beta chains below were found in one sample sequenced in a study of shared clonotypes between healthy human individuals. Positively selected for CCR7, the CD45RO-negative cells used as naive CD8 cells excluded terminally differentiated effector memory CD45RA+ cells. Method: immunoSEQ multiplex PCR; TCRdb's copy keeps in-frame clones and lacks some. The sample has about 2.1 million clones, 80% to 95% seen once; the top ten hold less than 2%. The sequencing sample was made of naive CD8+ T cells from PBMCs. These receptors came from a man between 18 and 35 years old in good health. Some clones in this sample may be carry-over from other donors' samples.

V usage is TRBV10-2 and J usage is TRBJ2-1; no definite D call. CDR3 length: 11 residues. V was trimmed by 5 bases and J by 7 bases, leaving 6 bases between them. Germline CDR1 and CDR2: WSHSY and SAAADI. CDR3 region: CASSILNEQFF. CDR3 DNA: TGCGCCAGCAGTATCTTGAATGAGCAGTTCTTC.

The gene calls are TRBV11-2 and TRBJ2-5; maybe TRBD1 (6 bases). CDR1 is SGHAT, CDR2 FQNNGV, per germline. CDR3 size: 18 residues. Trimming took off 0 bases at V and 1 base at J, with 18 bases between the two ends. CDR3 loop: CASSLEAVVQGFQETQYF. CDR3 coding DNA: TGTGCCAGCAGCTTAGAGGCGGTCGTGCAGGGGTTCCAAGAGACCCAGTACTTC.

The V call is TRBV10-1, the J call TRBJ2-1; no reliable D call. CDR3 length: 14 residues. The ends were cut back, 3 bases at V and 9 bases at J, with 15 bases in the middle. The germline gives CDR1 WNHNN, CDR2 SYGVQD (reference sequence). The CDR3 nucleotides are TGCGCCAGCAGTGACAGAATAAGGTCTAGTGAGCAGTTCTTC. This translates into CASSDRIRSSEQFF.

This sequence joins TRBV5-4 and TRBJ2-7; D ambiguous. There are 14 residues in the CDR3. CDR1 is SGHNT and CDR2 is YYREEE in the germline V gene (reference sequence). Trimming shortened V by 0 bases and J by 2 bases, and 9 bases separated the two germline ends. The CDR3 region is CASSLVGFAYEQYF. The DNA of the CDR3 is TGTGCCAGCAGCTTGGTTGGCTTCGCCTACGAGCAGTACTTC.

Remarks on this clone: Other DNA variants within this sample encode the same CDR3. V is TRBV25-1 and J is TRBJ2-5; possibly TRBD2 for D (7 bases). The CDR3 is 14 residues long. The V and J ends lost 1 base and 4 bases respectively, with 10 bases between them. Looked up from germline, CDR1 is MGHDK and CDR2 is SYGVNS. In DNA, the CDR3 is TGTGCCAGCAGTGAATGGGGGGGCACAGAGACCCAGTACTTC. Translated, it gives CASSEWGGTETQYF.

This rearrangement joins TRBV5-1 to TRBJ2-7; D may match TRBD1 or TRBD2 (6 bases each). The CDR3 has 13 residues. From germline, CDR1 is SGHRS and CDR2 YFSETQ. Trimming left V 3 bases short and J 6 bases short, with 13 bases between. In DNA form, the CDR3 reads TGCGCCAGCAGCTCGACAGGAGCGGGCGAGCAGTACTTC. Its protein is CASSSTGAGEQYF.

The V call is TRBV28, the J call TRBJ2-1, with TRBD2 matching 10 bases. Germline CDR1 MDHEN, CDR2 SYDVKM. The J segment lost 10 bases and the V segment lost 1 base, leaving 16 bases of the junction unmatched. The CDR3 is 18 residues long. CDR3 sequence (DNA): TGTGCCAGCAGTTTATCGGGGCTAGCGGGAGTCCGGGCAGGAGAGCAGTTCTTC. Its protein is CASSLSGLAGVRAGEQFF.

This chain connects TRBV2 to TRBJ2-5, with a tentative D call TRBD2 (5 bases). Germline assignment: CDR1 SNHLY and CDR2 FYNNEI. The CDR3 contains 13 residues. Trimming stripped 2 bases from V and 4 bases from J, with 8 bases between. This chain's CDR3 is CASSELSAETQYF. DNA of the CDR3: TGTGCCAGCAGTGAACTTAGCGCAGAGACCCAGTACTTC.

This clone was counted once. The V gene is TRBV7-9, the J gene TRBJ2-1, with D perhaps TRBD2 (6 bases). This CDR3 spans 15 amino acids. The V end was cut by 5 bases, the J end by 3 bases, with 14 bases between. CDR1 is SEHNR and CDR2 is FQNEAQ in the germline V gene (reference sequence). CDR3 sequence (DNA): TGTGCCAGCAGCCCCCCGGGACTCATCTACAATGAGCAGTTCTTC. It codes for CASSPPGLIYNEQFF.

The chain has TRBV10-3 and TRBJ2-3; no clear D gene. In germline, CDR1 is ENHRY, CDR2 SYGVKD. The V gene lost 7 bases and the J gene lost 5 bases, with 7 bases spanning the gap. This CDR3 spans 11 amino acids. The CDR3 reads CAIMGEDTQYF. The CDR3 region has the DNA TGTGCCATCATGGGTGAAGATACGCAGTATTTT.

The chain has TRBV4-1 and TRBJ2-7; D possibly corresponds to TRBD2 (5 bases). V lost 0 bases and J 2 bases, leaving 14 bases between the germline ends. The germline V gene has CDR1 MGHRA and CDR2 YSYEKL. The CDR3 has 16 amino acids. The CDR3 here is CASSQEGNNGAYEQYF. In DNA form, the CDR3 reads TGCGCCAGCAGCCAAGAGGGGAATAACGGGGCCTACGAGCAGTACTTC.

V is TRBV7-9 and J is TRBJ2-5; 8 nucleotides line up with TRBD1. The V gene's germline CDR1 is SEHNR and CDR2 FQNEAQ (reference sequence). The V segment lost 2 bases and the J segment 1 base; nucleotides outside the gene matches: 6. The CDR3 totals 16 residues. The CDR3 coding sequence is TGTGCCAGCAGCTTACGGGCAGGGGGCGTCCAAGAGACCCAGTACTTC. This encodes CASSLRAGGVQETQYF.

This clone occurred once. The chain carries TRBV27 and TRBJ2-2, with TRBD2 matching over 9 bases. The germline V gene encodes CDR1 MNHEY and CDR2 SMNVEV (reference sequence). The CDR3 consists of 13 residues. V lost 0 bases to trimming and J lost 15 bases; unmatched junction nucleotides: 5. The CDR3 bases are TGTGCCAGCAGTTTATCGATGCGGGGGGGGTTGTTTTTT. Its translation is CASSLSMRGGLFF.

This clone was seen just once. CDR3 residues: CASSQEGSGLQPQHF. The CDR3 DNA sequence: TGCGCCAGCAGCCAAGAAGGATCAGGGCTTCAGCCCCAGCATTTT. This chain connects TRBV4-1 to TRBJ1-5, with D possibly TRBD1 on 5 matching bases. The germline CDR1 and CDR2 sequences are MGHRA and YSYEKL. V lost 0 bases and J lost 6, with 12 bases in between. The CDR3 has 15 amino acids.

The chain recombines TRBV18 with TRBJ2-1; 9 positions agree with TRBD2. Unmatched junction bases numbered 3, after V lost 3 bases and J lost 3 bases. The CDR3 consists of 15 residues. CDR1 is KGHSH, CDR2 LQKENI, per germline. The CDR3 nucleotides are TGTGCCAGCTCACCTGGAGCGGGGGGCTACAATGAGCAGTTCTTC. This codes for CASSPGAGGYNEQFF.

The genes are TRBV13 and TRBJ2-7; a weak D match, TRBD2 (5 bases). Trimming removed 5 bases from V and 0 bases from J, with 14 bases in between. Germline lookup yields CDR1 PRHDT and CDR2 FYEKMQ (reference sequence). The CDR3 is made up of 15 amino acids. CDR3 DNA: TGTGCCAGCAGCGGGTCGCGGGCCTTCTCCTACGAGCAGTACTTC. Translating gives CASSGSRAFSYEQYF. Full variable domain (missing parts from reference TRBV13 and TRBJ2-7): AAGVIQSPRHLIKEKRETATLKCYPIPRHDTVYWYQQGPGQDPQFLISFYEKMQSDKGSIPDRFSAQQFSDYHSELNMSSLELGDSALYFCASSGSRAFSYEQYFGPGTRLTVT.

The chain carries TRBV7-8 and TRBJ1-5, with D perhaps matching TRBD1 (5 bases). V was cut by 5 bases and J by 5 bases, with 13 bases left in between. In germline, CDR1 is SGHVS, CDR2 FQNEAQ. This CDR3 has 14 residues. The CDR3 nucleotides are TGTGCCAGCAGCCCGAGAAGGGGTTATCAGCCCCAGCATTTT. This gives the protein CASSPRRGYQPQHF.

Comment on this clone: Other DNA sequences from this sample encode an identical CDR3 as well. The chain combines TRBV28 with TRBJ1-5; D unclear. V was cut by 5 bases and J by 0 bases, with 11 bases left in between. The germline V gene has CDR1 MDHEN and CDR2 SYDVKM. This CDR3 spans 15 amino acids. The CDR3 loop is CASSPGPSSNQPQHF. CDR3 coding DNA: TGTGCCAGCAGTCCCGGGCCATCTAGCAATCAGCCCCAGCATTTT.

This clone was recorded only once. The chain links TRBV28 to TRBJ2-3, with D uncertain. The length of the CDR3 is 12 residues. From germline, CDR1 is MDHEN and CDR2 SYDVKM. V was clipped by 3 bases and J by 11 bases, with 12 bases between them. This CDR3 reads CASSFFGYGQYF. The CDR3 nucleotides are TGTGCCAGCAGTTTCTTTGGTTATGGGCAGTATTTT.

As to this clone: Other DNA sequences in the same sample also yield this CDR3. This sequence joins TRBV29-1 and TRBJ2-1; a possible D gene is TRBD2 (6 bases). Germline V gives CDR1 SQVTM, CDR2 ANQGSEA. This CDR3 contains 14 residues. Deletions cut 6 bases from V and 0 bases from J, with 12 bases between. The DNA for the CDR3 is TGCAGCGTCTCTGGGGGGAGCTCCTACAATGAGCAGTTCTTC. This codes for CSVSGGSSYNEQFF.